The 3 T cell receptor beta chains below were found in one sample sequenced in a study of type 1 and type 2 diabetes patients. Genomic DNA was the PCR template. Amplification of the beta chain CDR3 used 30 forward and 13 reverse multiplex primers. Each CDR3 protein gets one entry after TCRdb re-called the multiplex PCR reads with MiXCR. The table has under 300,000 distinct CDR3 sequences, roughly 50% seen once. The source material was peripheral blood mononuclear cells (PBMCs). The origin of the receptors is a man between 18 and 29 years old with type 2 diabetes.

This chain connects TRBV5-1 to TRBJ2-7, with a possible D match to TRBD1 (6 bases). Trimming stripped 2 bases from V and 5 bases from J, with 11 bases between. Looked up from germline, CDR1 is SGHRS and CDR2 is YFSETQ. The CDR3 has 13 residues. The DNA of the CDR3 is TGCGCCAGCAGCTTTGATAGGGACAACGAGCAGTACTTC. Amino acids: CASSFDRDNEQYF.

About this clonotype: One end of the junction varies from germline; a read error may be responsible. The chain employs TRBV7-7 and TRBJ2-5, with D hard to call. CDR3 length equals 13 residues. Per the germline V gene, CDR1 is SSHAT and CDR2 is FNYEAQ (reference sequence). CDR3 residues: CASSWRLGETQYF. In DNA form, the CDR3 reads TGTGCTAGCAGCTGGCGGCTAGGTGAGACCCAGTACTTC. Drawing the rest from reference TRBV7-7 and TRBJ2-5, the complete variable domain is GAGVSQSPRYKVTKRGQDVTLRCDPISSHATLYWYQQALGQGPEFLTYFNYEAQPDKSGLPSDRFSAERPEGSISTLTIQRTEQRDSAMYRCASSWRLGETQYFGPGTRLLVL.

This clonotype was detected only a few times. The chain couples TRBV19 to TRBJ1-2; TRBD1 agrees at 11 bases. Looked up from germline, CDR1 is LNHDA and CDR2 is SQIVND (reference sequence). This CDR3 is 14 amino acids long. Trimming at V came to 5 bases and at J to 8 bases, leaving 7 bases not matched to a gene. DNA for the CDR3: TGTGCCAGTAGTCTCGGGACAGGGGGGACGGGCTACACCTTC. Amino acid sequence: CASSLGTGGTGYTF.